The 28 T cell receptor beta chains below come from one sample, sequenced in a study of identical twins. TCRdb processed the 5' RACE reads anew with MiXCR; each CDR3 protein has one entry. The sample lists about 530,000 distinct CDR3 sequences, about 15% seen once, with 0.44% in the top ten. These same records also appear under a second study, on yellow fever vaccine responses in identical twins.

The sample consisted of CD4+ T cells sorted from blood. The receptor set was obtained from a woman aged 18 to 35 in good health.

This clonotype was observed a handful of times. This chain connects TRBV5-1 to TRBJ2-1, with 7 bases that match TRBD2. The CDR3 spans 16 residues. Trimming took 5 bases from V and 3 from J; bases not matched to a gene: 11. Germline CDR1 is SGHRS and CDR2 is YFSETQ. Here the CDR3 DNA reads TGCGCCAGCAGGACCCCGACTAGCAACGACTACAATGAGCAGTTCTTC. It yields the protein CASRTPTSNDYNEQFF.

The rearrangement links TRBV2 to TRBJ2-3; D might be TRBD2 (6 bases). Trimming shortened V by 7 bases and J by 0 bases, and 11 bases separated the two germline ends. This CDR3 has 14 residues. Looked up from germline, CDR1 is SNHLY and CDR2 is FYNNEI. The CDR3 DNA reads TGTGCCAGCACCGGGACTTTTAGCACAGATACGCAGTATTTT. Translating it yields CASTGTFSTDTQYF.

This chain joins TRBV24-1 and TRBJ2-2; 11 bases are shared with TRBD2. Per germline, CDR1 KGHDR and CDR2 SFDVKD. The CDR3 length is 17 residues. V dropped 4 bases and J dropped 2; count of bases not matched to a gene: 5. The CDR3 coding sequence is TGTGCCACCAGTGAGCTCGGGACTAGCGGTAACACCGGGGAGCTGTTTTTT. Protein: CATSELGTSGNTGELFF.

This clonotype was observed a handful of times. This sequence joins TRBV27 and TRBJ2-1, with 15 positions matching TRBD2. The CDR3 is made up of 17 amino acids. The J segment lost 9 bases and the V segment lost 5 bases, leaving 11 bases of the junction unmatched. CDR1 and CDR2 (germline): MNHEY, SMNVEV (reference sequence). The CDR3 sequence: CASSHRTSGRVGSEQFF. CDR3 DNA sequence: TGTGCCAGCAGTCACCGGACTAGCGGGAGGGTAGGGAGTGAGCAGTTCTTC.

The chain carries TRBV6-5 and TRBJ2-2; D ambiguous. Trimming left V 7 bases short and J 4 bases short, with 10 bases between. Germline V gene lookup returns CDR1 MNHEY and CDR2 SVGAGI. The CDR3 length is 13 residues. The CDR3 loop reads CASIREPTGELFF. DNA for the CDR3: TGTGCCAGCATTAGGGAACCCACCGGGGAGCTGTTTTTT.

This clonotype appeared a few times. The chain has TRBV12-3 or TRBV12-4 and TRBJ1-1; TRBD1 aligns across 7 bases. The CDR3 runs 13 residues. V lost 9 bases and J lost 5; bases outside the gene matches: 9. CDR3 sequence (DNA): TGTGCCAGTATACAGGGGTGGCGAACTGAAGCTTTCTTT. As protein: CASIQGWRTEAFF.

V and J are TRBV28 and TRBJ1-2, with D uncertain. Germline V gene sequence: CDR1 MDHEN, CDR2 SYDVKM. The CDR3 totals 13 residues. V was trimmed by 3 bases and J by 3 bases, leaving 8 bases between them. The CDR3 sequence is CASSFSFYYGYTF. CDR3 in DNA: TGTGCCAGCAGTTTCTCCTTCTACTATGGCTACACCTTC.

The J gene is TRBJ2-1, the V gene TRBV18; D ambiguous. Germline CDR1 and CDR2: KGHSH and LQKENI. The V and J ends lost 5 bases and 7 bases respectively, with 9 bases between them. CDR3 length: 12 residues. The CDR3 region has the DNA TGTGCCAGCTCATGGGCTCGGAATGAGCAGTTCTTC. This translates into CASSWARNEQFF.

This clonotype was observed a few times. The genes are TRBV11-2 and TRBJ2-3; tentative D call: TRBD1 (5 bases). From germline, CDR1 is SGHAT and CDR2 FQNNGV. This CDR3 has 14 residues. Trimming left V 6 bases short and J 1 base short, with 11 bases between. CDR3 nucleotide sequence: TGTGCCAGCAGTAAACCCAGGGGCACAGATACGCAGTATTTT. Its protein product is CASSKPRGTDTQYF.

This clonotype was observed a few times. The chain carries TRBV25-1 and TRBJ2-1, with 9 bases aligning to TRBD2. Trimming at V came to 1 base and at J to 10 bases, leaving 8 bases not matched to a gene. This CDR3 contains 15 residues. The germline CDR1 and CDR2 sequences are MGHDK and SYGVNS. This CDR3 reads CASSEWQAGGEEQFF. CDR3 coding DNA: TGTGCCAGCAGTGAATGGCAAGCGGGAGGAGAAGAGCAGTTCTTC.

This clonotype came up a few times. V gene TRBV14 combines with J gene TRBJ2-2; a possible D gene is TRBD2 (6 bases). There are 18 residues in the CDR3. V lost 4 bases, J lost 0 bases, and 18 bases lay in between. Per germline, CDR1 SGHDN and CDR2 FVKESK. CDR3 coding DNA: TGTGCCAGCAGCCTCGGGGGTAAGACGAGCGCGAACACCGGGGAGCTGTTTTTT. Translation gives CASSLGGKTSANTGELFF.

This clonotype was counted between two and nine times. The chain uses TRBV3-1 and TRBJ2-3; D might be TRBD2 (5 bases). The CDR3 runs 13 residues. Germline CDR1 is LGHDT and CDR2 is YNNKEL (reference sequence). V was pared by 5 bases and J by 4 bases, with 10 bases between. In DNA form, the CDR3 reads TGTGCCAGCAGCAGGAACGGGGCAGATACGCAGTATTTT. Translated, it gives CASSRNGADTQYF.

The genes are TRBV20-1 and TRBJ1-2, with D hard to call. With 0 bases removed from V and 4 bases from J, the gap between germline ends came to 15 bases. The CDR3 sequence is 15 residues long. The germline gives CDR1 DFQATT, CDR2 SNEGSKA (reference sequence). The CDR3 protein is CSARDLGRSSYGYTF. The CDR3 DNA reads TGCAGTGCTAGAGATTTGGGTCGGTCTAGCTATGGCTACACCTTC.

A few counts support this clonotype. This chain joins TRBV14 and TRBJ1-5; D call uncertain. The CDR3 sequence is 14 residues long. Trimming shortened V by 1 base and J by 3 bases, and 7 bases separated the two germline ends. Germline CDR1 reads SGHDN; CDR2 reads FVKESK. The CDR3 sequence is CASSQAGNNQPQHF. The CDR3 region has the DNA TGTGCCAGCAGCCAAGCTGGGAACAATCAGCCCCAGCATTTT.

J is TRBJ1-3 and V is TRBV28; D gene ambiguous. The V end was cut by 5 bases, the J end by 0 bases, with 11 bases between. The CDR3 spans 15 residues. In germline, CDR1 is MDHEN, CDR2 SYDVKM. Written as DNA, the CDR3 is TGTGCCAGCAGTGTCGGACCGCCCTCTGGAAACACCATATATTTT. Translating it yields CASSVGPPSGNTIYF.

This rearrangement joins TRBV29-1 to TRBJ2-7; 8 bases fit TRBD2. The V and J ends lost 5 bases and 3 bases, in that order; junction bases with no gene match: 15. The CDR3 covers 16 residues. Germline V gene lookup returns CDR1 SQVTM and CDR2 ANQGSEA. CDR3 sequence reads: CSVQGSAGGTSYEQYF. The DNA of the CDR3 is TGCAGCGTTCAAGGATCGGCGGGGGGCACTAGCTACGAGCAGTACTTC.

This clonotype was seen only a few times. The J gene is TRBJ2-3, the V gene TRBV4-1; D gene unclear. There are 15 residues in the CDR3. V was shortened by 4 bases and J by 6 bases, with 17 bases between the two germline ends. The V gene's germline CDR1 is MGHRA and CDR2 YSYEKL. The CDR3 loop is CASSPMWRDLDTQYF. CDR3 nucleotides: TGCGCCAGCAGCCCGATGTGGAGAGATTTGGATACGCAGTATTTT.

This clonotype was detected a few times. This CDR3 is CASSAGWTGTGNTIYF. CDR3 DNA: TGTGCCAGCAGCGCGGGCTGGACAGGGACTGGAAACACCATATATTTT. The chain carries TRBV7-9 and TRBJ1-3; 8 bases map to TRBD1. V shed 5 bases and J 2 bases; nucleotides not matched to a gene: 8. This CDR3 contains 16 residues. CDR1 and CDR2 (germline): SEHNR, FQNEAQ (reference sequence).

This rearrangement joins TRBV7-9 to TRBJ2-5; D call uncertain. V was pared by 7 bases and J by 3 bases, with 9 bases between. This CDR3 region has 12 residues. Germline V CDR1 and CDR2: SEHNR, FQNEAQ (reference sequence). In nucleotides, the CDR3 is TGTGCCAGCAATGTTGCTGAAGAGACCCAGTACTTC. It specifies CASNVAEETQYF.

The rearrangement uses TRBV7-9 and TRBJ2-1; D not certain. Trimming pared 9 bases from V and 4 bases from J, leaving 7 bases between. CDR1 is SEHNR, CDR2 FQNEAQ, per germline (reference sequence). The CDR3 loop spans 11 amino acids. CDR3 amino acids: CASVGYNEQFF. CDR3 bases: TGTGCCAGTGTCGGGTACAATGAGCAGTTCTTC. Full variable domain (remainder filled in from reference TRBV7-9 and TRBJ2-1): DTGVSQNPRHKITKRGQNVTFRCDPISEHNRLYWYRQTLGQGPEFLTYFQNEAQLEKSRLLSDRFSAERPKGSFSTLEIQRTEQGDSAMYLCASVGYNEQFFGPGTRLTVL.

This clonotype was counted only a few times. The chain joins TRBV20-1 to TRBJ2-1; possible D gene TRBD1, 5 bases. This CDR3 has 14 residues. The V end was cut by 4 bases, the J end by 6 bases, with 16 bases between. Germline V gene data show CDR1 as DFQATT and CDR2 as SNEGSKA (reference sequence). The CDR3 DNA sequence: TGCAGTGCTACGAGCCTAGGGGCTACCAATGAGCAGTTCTTC. As protein: CSATSLGATNEQFF.

This clonotype came up a few times. The chain employs TRBV24-1 and TRBJ2-1, with D unresolved. The CDR3 contains 13 residues. Germline lookup yields CDR1 KGHDR and CDR2 SFDVKD. Trimming shortened V by 3 bases and J by 15 bases, and 17 bases separated the two germline ends. The CDR3 loop is CATSDPPGRPPFF. CDR3 nucleotides: TGTGCCACCAGTGATCCCCCGGGCAGGCCCCCGTTCTTC.

A few counts support this clonotype. The chain employs TRBV9 and TRBJ2-1, with 9 nucleotides matching TRBD1. The CDR3 runs to 14 residues. After removal of 4 bases from V and 9 bases from J, the junction contained 8 bases not matched to a gene. Germline V CDR1 and CDR2: SGDLS, YYNGEE. The CDR3 nucleotides read TGTGCCAGCAGCCCAGGGACAGGGTACGTTGAGCAGTTCTTC. This codes for CASSPGTGYVEQFF.

This clonotype came up many times. The V and J genes are TRBV5-1 and TRBJ1-1; 9 bases align to TRBD1. Trimming at V came to 4 bases and at J to 10 bases, leaving 11 bases not matched to a gene. The CDR3 is 14 residues long. The germline gives CDR1 SGHRS, CDR2 YFSETQ. The CDR3 region is CASSDPGTGIRAFF. The CDR3 coding sequence is TGCGCCAGCAGCGACCCCGGGACAGGGATTAGAGCTTTCTTT. Full variable domain (outside the CDR3, taken from reference TRBV5-1 and TRBJ1-1): KAGVTQTPRYLIKTRGQQVTLSCSPISGHRSVSWYQQTPGQGLQFLFEYFSETQRNKGNFPGRFSGRQFSNSRSEMNVSTLELGDSALYLCASSDPGTGIRAFFGQGTRLTVV.

This sequence joins TRBV9 and TRBJ2-3; D is unclear. The V gene's germline CDR1 is SGDLS and CDR2 YYNGEE. V dropped 0 bases and J dropped 9 bases, with 8 bases sitting between them. The CDR3 contains 12 residues. CDR3 sequence reads: CASSVEEYTQYF. The CDR3 DNA reads TGTGCCAGCAGCGTAGAGGAGTACACGCAGTATTTT.

This clonotype has only a few counts. The chain joins TRBV6-1 to TRBJ2-5; 9 bases match TRBD1. Trimming took 6 bases from V and 4 from J; bases not matched to a gene: 9. This CDR3 spans 15 amino acids. CDR1 and CDR2 (germline): MNHNS, SASEGT. CDR3 nucleotide sequence: TGTGCCAGCAGAGAGATGGGGACAGGGAGAGAGACCCAGTACTTC. This translates into CASREMGTGRETQYF.

This clonotype was found a few times. The chain uses TRBV27 and TRBJ2-1; D might be TRBD2 (7 bases). V gave up 7 bases and J gave up 15 bases, with 16 bases separating them. Germline CDR1 reads MNHEY; CDR2 reads SMNVEV (reference sequence). This CDR3 region has 11 residues. CDR3 sequence reads: CASKGGGAGFF. The CDR3 DNA is TGTGCCAGCAAGGGAGGGGGGGCCGGGTTCTTC.

The V gene is TRBV28, the J gene TRBJ2-2; the D gene could be TRBD1 or TRBD2 (5 bases each). Trimming cost V 8 bases and J 2 bases, with 15 bases left between them. The CDR3 is made up of 15 amino acids. The germline V gene has CDR1 MDHEN and CDR2 SYDVKM. In nucleotides, the CDR3 is TGTGCCAGCTTACTAGGACACACCAACACCGGGGAGCTGTTTTTT. Translated, it gives CASLLGHTNTGELFF. Combining the CDR3 with reference TRBV28 and TRBJ2-2 gives the whole variable domain DVKVTQSSRYLVKRTGEKVFLECVQDMDHENMFWYRQDPGLGLRLIYFSYDVKMKEKGDIPEGYSVSREKKERFSLILESASTNQTSMYLCASLLGHTNTGELFFGEGSRLTVL.